Shown below are 23 T cell receptor beta chains from a single sample sequenced in a study of chronic HIV infection and antiretroviral therapy. In TCRdb, the 5' RACE reads were re-called with MiXCR into one record per CDR3 protein. The sample includes under 55,000 distinct CDR3 sequences, over 15% of them seen just once. The sample comprised peripheral blood. These TCRs come from an adult who had HIV and had not received antiretroviral therapy, or was an uninfected healthy control (not recorded which).

This clonotype has only a few counts. This chain connects TRBV2 to TRBJ2-3, with 9 bases aligning to TRBD2. Per germline, CDR1 SNHLY and CDR2 FYNNEI. V lost 1 base and J lost 3; bases outside the gene matches: 8. The length of the CDR3 is 17 residues. As DNA, the CDR3 is TGTGCCAGCAGTGAAGGGATGGCGGGAGGGGAAACAGATACGCAGTATTTT. It specifies CASSEGMAGGETDTQYF.

This clonotype was observed a few times. The chain recombines TRBV20-1 with TRBJ2-4; D is unclear. The germline V and J ends were trimmed by 5 bases and 0 bases, with 17 bases remaining between them. The CDR3 sequence is 16 residues long. From germline, CDR1 is DFQATT and CDR2 SNEGSKA (reference sequence). CDR3 protein: CSAGAETLLAKNIQYF. CDR3 DNA sequence: TGCAGTGCTGGTGCGGAGACCCTCCTAGCCAAAAACATTCAGTACTTC.

The chain has TRBV29-1 and TRBJ2-6; no firm D call. Trimming took 7 bases from V and 2 from J, leaving 6 bases between them. CDR1 is SQVTM and CDR2 is ANQGSEA in the germline V gene. The CDR3 loop spans 12 amino acids. The CDR3 is CSARAGANVLTF. As DNA, the CDR3 is TGCAGCGCTAGGGCTGGGGCCAACGTCCTGACTTTC.

The chain recombines TRBV7-9 with TRBJ1-2; D not resolved. This CDR3 has 14 residues. Trimming removed 0 bases at V and 3 bases at J, with 8 bases between. From germline, CDR1 is SEHNR and CDR2 FQNEAQ (reference sequence). CDR3 coding DNA: TGTGCCAGCAGCTTAGCAAGGACGGACTATGGCTACACCTTC. Translating gives CASSLARTDYGYTF.

V and J are TRBV29-1 and TRBJ2-3, with D unresolved. Germline loops: CDR1 SQVTM, CDR2 ANQGSEA. V gave up 4 bases and J gave up 11 bases, with 10 bases separating them. This CDR3 region has 10 residues. CDR3 region: CSVAETEQYF. The CDR3 DNA reads TGCAGCGTTGCTGAGACTGAGCAGTATTTT.

This clonotype was picked up a small number of times. This chain's CDR3 is CASSPLNGGRAEETQYF. Written as DNA, the CDR3 is TGTGCCAGCAGCCCGCTCAACGGCGGGAGGGCCGAAGAGACCCAGTACTTC. V gene TRBV7-8 combines with J gene TRBJ2-5; 9 bases are a match to TRBD2. CDR1 and CDR2 (germline): SGHVS, FQNEAQ. Trimming removed 5 bases from V and 3 bases from J; junction bases left unmatched: 13. This CDR3 region has 17 residues. Full variable domain (rest looked up from reference TRBV7-8 and TRBJ2-5): GAGVSQSPRYKVAKRGQDVALRCDPISGHVSLFWYQQALGQGPEFLTYFQNEAQLDKSGLPSDRFFAERPEGSVSTLKIQRTQQEDSAVYLCASSPLNGGRAEETQYFGPGTRLLVL.

This clonotype showed up just a few times. CDR3 sequence (DNA): TGTGCCAGCAGCCCCCAGCGACAGGGGCGACAAGAGACCCAGTACTTC. Translated: CASSPQRQGRQETQYF. This chain joins TRBV9 and TRBJ2-5; the match to TRBD1 covers 8 bases. Germline-derived CDR1 and CDR2 are SGDLS and YYNGEE. CDR3 size: 16 residues. After removal of 4 bases from V and 2 bases from J, the junction contained 10 bases not matched to a gene.

The gene calls are TRBV29-1 and TRBJ2-3; D remains unclear. The V end was cut by 6 bases, the J end by 6 bases, with 10 bases between. The CDR3 is made up of 11 amino acids. CDR1 and CDR2 from the germline V gene are SQVTM and ANQGSEA. CDR3 loop: CSVDPTDTQYF. The CDR3 DNA reads as TGCAGCGTCGACCCCACGGATACGCAGTATTTT.

V usage is TRBV2 and J usage is TRBJ1-4; 7 positions match TRBD1. CDR3 length: 14 residues. CDR1 is SNHLY, CDR2 FYNNEI, per germline. V lost 6 bases and J lost 10; bases outside the gene matches: 11. The CDR3 region is CASRGTAGLGKLFF. CDR3 bases: TGTGCCAGCAGGGGGACAGCGGGTCTTGGAAAACTGTTTTTT.

This chain connects TRBV20-1 to TRBJ1-1; D is ambiguous. The CDR3 spans 11 residues. CDR1 DFQATT and CDR2 SNEGSKA come from the germline V gene (reference sequence). V was pared by 3 bases and J by 1 base, with 3 bases between. The CDR3 protein is CSASANTEAFF. Written as DNA, the CDR3 is TGCAGTGCTAGCGCGAACACTGAAGCTTTCTTT.

V is TRBV6-5 and J is TRBJ2-7; the D gene could be TRBD1 or TRBD2 (5 bases each). Trimming took 5 bases from V and 7 from J, leaving 9 bases between them. The CDR3 length is 11 residues. The germline V gene encodes CDR1 MNHEY and CDR2 SVGAGI. The CDR3 DNA reads TGTGCCAGCAGTCAGGGACGTGAGCAGTACTTC. Protein sequence: CASSQGREQYF.

This chain uses TRBV20-1 with TRBJ1-5, with 9 bases lining up with TRBD1. Germline CDR1 and CDR2: DFQATT and SNEGSKA (reference sequence). J gave up 0 bases and V 6 bases, and 6 bases lay outside the gene matches. CDR3 length: 15 amino acids. The CDR3 loop reads CSAIQGAGSNQPQHF. Here the CDR3 DNA reads TGCAGTGCGATACAGGGGGCGGGTAGCAATCAGCCCCAGCATTTT.

This clonotype was seen more than once but under ten times. The V and J genes are TRBV20-1 and TRBJ2-7; the match to TRBD1 covers 7 bases. Looked up from germline, CDR1 is DFQATT and CDR2 is SNEGSKA (reference sequence). The CDR3 consists of 14 residues. The ends lost 6 bases at V and 1 base at J; junction bases unmatched: 9. This chain's CDR3 is CSAPTGSDSYEQYF. CDR3 DNA sequence: TGCAGTGCGCCGACAGGGAGTGATTCCTACGAGCAGTACTTC.

This clonotype appeared a few times. V usage is TRBV28 and J usage is TRBJ1-4, with D hard to call. V lost 7 bases to trimming and J lost 4 bases, with 22 bases between them. Germline assignment: CDR1 MDHEN and CDR2 SYDVKM. There are 17 residues in the CDR3. Written as DNA, the CDR3 is TGTGCCAGCAACGACCGCGACGGCCTTAAAGTTAATGAAAAACTGTTTTTT. This sequence encodes CASNDRDGLKVNEKLFF.

This clonotype was recorded only once. V is TRBV5-1 and J is TRBJ2-3, with 12 positions matching TRBD1. Germline V CDR1 and CDR2: SGHRS, YFSETQ. The CDR3 is made up of 18 amino acids. After removal of 3 bases from V and 0 bases from J, the junction contained 8 bases not matched to a gene. Here the CDR3 reads CASSWGQGALSSTDTQYF. CDR3 DNA: TGCGCCAGCAGCTGGGGACAGGGGGCCTTGTCTAGCACAGATACGCAGTATTTT. The full variable domain, its missing parts supplied by reference TRBV5-1 and TRBJ2-3, is KAGVTQTPRYLIKTRGQQVTLSCSPISGHRSVSWYQQTPGQGLQFLFEYFSETQRNKGNFPGRFSGRQFSNSRSEMNVSTLELGDSALYLCASSWGQGALSSTDTQYFGPGTRLTVL.

The chain couples TRBV6-5 to TRBJ2-1; 12 bases agree with TRBD2. Trimming took 2 bases from V and 8 from J; bases not matched to a gene: 4. This CDR3 contains 15 residues. The germline CDR1 and CDR2 sequences are MNHEY and SVGAGI. For the CDR3, the DNA is TGTGCCAGCAGTTACGGGACTAGCGGGTTATATGAGCAGTTCTTC. Protein: CASSYGTSGLYEQFF.

This sequence joins TRBV28 and TRBJ1-6, with TRBD1 as a possible D gene (5 bases). Trimming removed 6 bases from V and 4 bases from J, with 13 bases in between. The CDR3 spans 15 residues. CDR1 and CDR2 (germline): MDHEN, SYDVKM. The CDR3 is CASRGWGLYNSPLHF. The CDR3 DNA follows: TGTGCCAGCAGGGGGTGGGGGTTATATAATTCACCCCTCCACTTT.

This clonotype was detected many times. This chain joins TRBV29-1 and TRBJ1-1; D remains unclear. The CDR3 has 10 residues. The germline V gene encodes CDR1 SQVTM and CDR2 ANQGSEA. The V gene lost 4 bases and the J gene lost 4 bases, with 4 bases spanning the gap. The CDR3, as DNA: TGCAGCGTTGGGTTCACTGAAGCTTTCTTT. It encodes CSVGFTEAFF.

This clonotype has just a few counts. V usage is TRBV5-1 and J usage is TRBJ2-1; D is perhaps TRBD1 (5 bases). Germline V lookup: CDR1 SGHRS, CDR2 YFSETQ. Trimming took off 4 bases at V and 8 bases at J, with 10 bases between the two ends. This CDR3 has 12 residues. The CDR3 region is CASSRGGDEQFF. Here the CDR3 DNA reads TGCGCCAGCAGCAGGGGTGGGGATGAGCAGTTCTTC.

This clonotype was observed a handful of times. This chain connects TRBV6-6 to TRBJ1-1, with D maybe TRBD1 (5 bases). The CDR3 runs 13 residues. Germline CDR1 is MNHNY and CDR2 is SVGAGI (reference sequence). V lost 7 bases and J lost 3, with 12 bases in between. CDR3 DNA: TGTGCCAGCAAACGGGGCGTAGACACTGAAGCTTTCTTT. It translates to CASKRGVDTEAFF.

V gene TRBV27 combines with J gene TRBJ2-5; 9 bases match TRBD2. The CDR3 covers 16 residues. Unmatched junction bases numbered 8, after V lost 2 bases and J lost 4 bases. Germline CDR1 reads MNHEY; CDR2 reads SMNVEV (reference sequence). CDR3 sequence reads: CASSLRYSGSRETQYF. The CDR3 DNA reads TGTGCCAGCAGTTTACGTTATAGCGGGAGTAGAGAGACCCAGTACTTC.

This chain connects TRBV5-4 to TRBJ1-6; the match to TRBD1 covers 7 bases. Germline V lookup: CDR1 SGHNT, CDR2 YYREEE (reference sequence). With V trimmed by 0 bases and J by 9 bases, 6 bases remained unmatched. The CDR3 is 15 residues long. This CDR3 is CASSLDRGNISPLHF. DNA for the CDR3: TGTGCCAGCAGCTTGGACAGGGGTAATATTTCACCCCTCCACTTT.

This clonotype has more than one count but fewer than ten. J is TRBJ2-7 and V is TRBV2; a weak D match, TRBD1 (6 bases). The length of the CDR3 is 13 residues. CDR1 and CDR2 (germline): SNHLY, FYNNEI. Trimming shortened V by 6 bases and J by 3 bases, and 12 bases separated the two germline ends. CDR3 in amino acids: CASSRDTIYEQYF. The DNA of the CDR3 is TGTGCCAGCAGCCGGGACACAATCTACGAGCAGTACTTC.